This T cell receptor (beta chain) derives from a study of blood T cell repertoires in COVID-19. As for the study in general: The United States, Italy and Spain provided the acute and convalescent COVID-19 samples. PBMCs, B-cell-depleted T cells, or T cells were the source of the cDNA or gDNA that made up the material.

Original methodology: For nucleated cells, counts were estimated from reference gene primer amplification. Libraries were prepared by immunoSEQ multiplex PCR; TCRdb keeps only in-frame clonotypes and omits some of them. The V and J calls and clone size were taken over from that table, and D and trimming were inferred from the DNA. The repertoire has about 54,000 clones, approximately 87% of them found once; the top ten carry less than 6%. Sequenced: peripheral blood. This TCR was sampled from a human donor in a cohort sampled during active COVID-19.

The CDR3 is CASSTSGTGNPEAFF. The CDR3, as DNA: TGTGCCAGCAGTACCTCCGGGACAGGGAATCCCGAAGCTTTCTTT. The J gene is TRBJ1-1, the V gene TRBV6-6, with 9 bases matching TRBD1. Germline V CDR1 and CDR2: MNHNY, SVGAGI (reference sequence). V lost 5 bases and J lost 8; bases outside the gene matches: 12. This CDR3 is 15 amino acids long.